This TCR beta chain was recorded in a study of neurological immune-mediated disorders. A single run covered 15-18 subjects with over 170 million TCR-beta sequences. TCRdb processed the 5' RACE reads anew with MiXCR; each CDR3 protein has one entry. The repertoire holds tens of thousands of distinct CDR3 sequences, with over 15% as singletons. Germline V gene data show CDR1 as SGHKS and CDR2 as YYEKEE (reference sequence). Trimming stripped 2 bases from V and 1 base from J, with 6 bases between. The CDR3 length is 14 residues. This clonotype showed up many times. Its specificity is not known. Study-level points and caveats: The absence of shared CDR3 amino acid sequences among expanded clones across subjects suggests private repertoires in all groups. TCR clonal expansion peaked in HTLV-1-associated myelopathy patients and was lowest in multiple sclerosis patients.

This rearrangement joins TRBV5-5 to TRBJ2-2; D call uncertain. The sequenced sample was PBMCs. The receptor comes from a woman between 40 and 50 years old in good health. The CDR3 coding sequence is TGTGCCAGCAGCTTATGGGGGAACACCGGGGAGCTGTTTTTT. It encodes CASSLWGNTGELFF.